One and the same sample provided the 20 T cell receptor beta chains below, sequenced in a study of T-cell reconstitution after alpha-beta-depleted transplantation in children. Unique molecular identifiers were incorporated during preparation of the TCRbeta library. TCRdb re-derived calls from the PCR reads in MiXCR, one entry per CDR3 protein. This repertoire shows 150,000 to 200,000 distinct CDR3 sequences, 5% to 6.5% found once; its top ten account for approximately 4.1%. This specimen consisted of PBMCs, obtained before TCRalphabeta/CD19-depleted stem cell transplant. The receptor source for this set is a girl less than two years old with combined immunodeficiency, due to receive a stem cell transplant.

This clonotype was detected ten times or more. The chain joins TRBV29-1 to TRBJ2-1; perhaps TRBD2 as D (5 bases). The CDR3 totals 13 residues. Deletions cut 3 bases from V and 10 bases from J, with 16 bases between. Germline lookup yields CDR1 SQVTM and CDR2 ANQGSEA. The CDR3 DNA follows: TGCAGCGTTGAGGCTAGCCGCGTCCGCGAGCAGTTCTTC. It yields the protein CSVEASRVREQFF.

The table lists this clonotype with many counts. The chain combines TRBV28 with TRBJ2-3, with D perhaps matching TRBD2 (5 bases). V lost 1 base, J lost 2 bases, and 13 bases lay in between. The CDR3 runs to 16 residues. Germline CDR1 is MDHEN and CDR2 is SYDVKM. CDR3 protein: CASSLYQAEVTDTQYF. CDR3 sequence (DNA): TGTGCCAGCAGTTTATATCAAGCGGAGGTCACAGATACGCAGTATTTT.

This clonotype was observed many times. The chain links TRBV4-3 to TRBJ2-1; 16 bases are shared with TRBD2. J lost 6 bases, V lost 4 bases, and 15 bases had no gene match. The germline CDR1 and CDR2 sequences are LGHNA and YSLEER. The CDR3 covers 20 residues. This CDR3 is CASSPSLGLAGGLPTNEQFF. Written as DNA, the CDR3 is TGCGCCAGCAGCCCCTCTTTGGGACTAGCGGGGGGGCTGCCTACCAATGAGCAGTTCTTC.

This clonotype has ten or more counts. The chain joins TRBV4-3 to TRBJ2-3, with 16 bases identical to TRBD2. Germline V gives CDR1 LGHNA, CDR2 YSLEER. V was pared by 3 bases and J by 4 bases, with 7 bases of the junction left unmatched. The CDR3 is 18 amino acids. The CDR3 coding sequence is TGCGCCAGCAGCCAGGGACTAGCGGGAGGGCCCTCGTCAGATACGCAGTATTTT. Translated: CASSQGLAGGPSSDTQYF.

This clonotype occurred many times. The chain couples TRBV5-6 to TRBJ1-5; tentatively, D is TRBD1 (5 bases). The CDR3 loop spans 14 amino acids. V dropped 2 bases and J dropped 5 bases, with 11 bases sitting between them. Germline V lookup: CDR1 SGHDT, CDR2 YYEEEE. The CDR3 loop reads CASSFLGGDQPQHF. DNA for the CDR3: TGTGCCAGCAGCTTCTTGGGAGGGGATCAGCCCCAGCATTTT.

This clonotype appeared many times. The CDR3 region has the DNA TGTGCCAGCAGCTTGACCACTAGCGGGGTATCCATTCAGTACTTC. Its translation: CASSLTTSGVSIQYF. The chain couples TRBV7-2 to TRBJ2-4, with TRBD2 matching over 10 bases. J gave up 9 bases and V 3 bases, and 8 bases lay outside the gene matches. CDR3 length equals 15 residues. Germline CDR1 SGHTA, CDR2 FQGNSA. The variable domain in full, with the rest retrieved from reference TRBV7-2 and TRBJ2-4, is GAGVSQSPSNKVTEKGKDVELRCDPISGHTALYWYRQSLGQGLEFLIYFQGNSAPDKSGLPSDRFSAERTGGSVSTLTIQRTQQEDSAVYLCASSLTTSGVSIQYFGAGTRLSVL.

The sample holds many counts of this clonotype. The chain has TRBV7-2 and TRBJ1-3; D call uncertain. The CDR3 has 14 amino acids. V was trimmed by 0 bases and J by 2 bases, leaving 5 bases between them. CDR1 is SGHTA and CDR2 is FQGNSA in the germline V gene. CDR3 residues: CASSLAMAGNTIYF. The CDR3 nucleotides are TGTGCCAGCAGCTTAGCAATGGCTGGAAACACCATATATTTT.

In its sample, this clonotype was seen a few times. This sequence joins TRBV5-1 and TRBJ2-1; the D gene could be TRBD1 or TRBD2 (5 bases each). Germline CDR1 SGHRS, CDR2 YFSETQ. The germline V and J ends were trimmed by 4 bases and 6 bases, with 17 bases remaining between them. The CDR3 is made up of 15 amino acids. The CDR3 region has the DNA TGCGCCAGCAGCCGCGAGCAGTCGGGACCCAATGAGCAGTTCTTC. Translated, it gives CASSREQSGPNEQFF.

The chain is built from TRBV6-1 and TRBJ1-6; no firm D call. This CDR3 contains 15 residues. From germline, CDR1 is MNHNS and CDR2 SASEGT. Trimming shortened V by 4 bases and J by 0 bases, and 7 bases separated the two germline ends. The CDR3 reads CASSVGNSYNSPLHF. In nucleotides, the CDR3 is TGTGCCAGCAGTGTGGGGAACTCCTATAATTCACCCCTCCACTTT.

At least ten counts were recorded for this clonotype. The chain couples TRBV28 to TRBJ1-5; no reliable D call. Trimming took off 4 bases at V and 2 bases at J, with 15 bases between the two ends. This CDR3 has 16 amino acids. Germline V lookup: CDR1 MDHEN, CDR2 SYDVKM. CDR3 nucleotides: TGTGCCAGCAGTTGGCCCCACAGCGGCGGCAATCAGCCCCAGCATTTT. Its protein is CASSWPHSGGNQPQHF.

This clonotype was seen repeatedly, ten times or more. The CDR3 nucleotides are TGTGCCAGCAGTGATGGGGGATTATACTCCTACGAGCAGTACTTC. Translated: CASSDGGLYSYEQYF. The gene calls are TRBV2 and TRBJ2-7; TRBD1 or TRBD2 may be the D gene (5 bases each). CDR1 and CDR2 from the germline V gene are SNHLY and FYNNEI. The CDR3 runs to 15 residues. The V end lost 3 bases, the J end lost 0 bases, and 12 bases lay between the germline ends.

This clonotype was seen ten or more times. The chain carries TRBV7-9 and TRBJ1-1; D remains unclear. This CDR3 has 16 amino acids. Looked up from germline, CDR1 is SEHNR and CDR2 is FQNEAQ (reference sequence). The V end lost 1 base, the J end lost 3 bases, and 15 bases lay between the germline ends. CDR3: CASSLGERVRHTEAFF. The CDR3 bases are TGTGCCAGCAGCTTAGGCGAACGGGTACGGCACACTGAAGCTTTCTTT.

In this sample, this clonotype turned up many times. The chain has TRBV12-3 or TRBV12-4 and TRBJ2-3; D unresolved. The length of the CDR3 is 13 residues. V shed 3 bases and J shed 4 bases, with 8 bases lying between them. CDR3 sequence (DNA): TGTGCCAGCAGTTTGCCAGGTCCAGATACGCAGTATTTT. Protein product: CASSLPGPDTQYF.

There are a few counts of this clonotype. The CDR3 sequence: CASRPGQGAPNTEAFF. The CDR3 coding sequence is TGTGCCAGCAGGCCGGGACAGGGGGCCCCAAACACTGAAGCTTTCTTT. The chain joins TRBV7-9 to TRBJ1-1; 12 bases line up with TRBD1. V lost 6 bases to trimming and J lost 2 bases; unmatched junction nucleotides: 7. Germline V lookup: CDR1 SEHNR, CDR2 FQNEAQ (reference sequence). The length of the CDR3 is 16 residues.

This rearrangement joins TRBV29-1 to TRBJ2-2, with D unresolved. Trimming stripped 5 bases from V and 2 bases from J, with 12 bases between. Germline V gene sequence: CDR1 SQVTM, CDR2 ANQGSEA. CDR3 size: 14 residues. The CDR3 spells CSVRRERNTGELFF. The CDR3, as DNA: TGCAGCGTTCGACGCGAAAGAAACACCGGGGAGCTGTTTTTT.

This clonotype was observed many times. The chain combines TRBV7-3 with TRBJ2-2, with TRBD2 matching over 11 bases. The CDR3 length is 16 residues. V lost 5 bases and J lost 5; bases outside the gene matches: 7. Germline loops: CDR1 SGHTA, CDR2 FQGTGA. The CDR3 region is CASSPRSGRATGELFF. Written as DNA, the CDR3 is TGTGCCAGCAGCCCCCGTAGCGGGAGGGCGACCGGGGAGCTGTTTTTT.

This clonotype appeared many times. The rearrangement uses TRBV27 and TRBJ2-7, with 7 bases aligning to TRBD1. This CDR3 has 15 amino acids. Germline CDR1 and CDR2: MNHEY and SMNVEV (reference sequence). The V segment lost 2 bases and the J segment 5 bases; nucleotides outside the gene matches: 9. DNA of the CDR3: TGTGCCAGCAGTTTAACCTCAGGGGGTCACAACGAGCAGTACTTC. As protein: CASSLTSGGHNEQYF.

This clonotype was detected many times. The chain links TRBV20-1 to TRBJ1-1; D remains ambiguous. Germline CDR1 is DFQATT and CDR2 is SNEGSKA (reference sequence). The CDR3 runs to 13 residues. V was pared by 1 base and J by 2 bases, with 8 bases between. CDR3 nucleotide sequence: TGCAGTGCTAGAGGGCTCTTTAACACTGAAGCTTTCTTT. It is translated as CSARGLFNTEAFF.

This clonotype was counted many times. The CDR3 DNA reads as TGTGCCAGCAGCCTTCTGACTAGCAGCTCCTACAATGAGCAGTTCTTC. It is translated as CASSLLTSSSYNEQFF. The chain links TRBV9 to TRBJ2-1; 7 positions agree with TRBD2. The CDR3 is 16 amino acids. J lost 0 bases, V lost 4 bases, and 7 bases had no gene match. Germline values: CDR1 SGDLS, CDR2 YYNGEE.

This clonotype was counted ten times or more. The CDR3 DNA is TGTGCCAGCAGGATTTTCGGGGACAGAAACTATGGCTACACCTTC. Translating it yields CASRIFGDRNYGYTF. The chain combines TRBV6-2 or TRBV6-3 with TRBJ1-2; TRBD1 agrees at 7 bases. Germline V gene lookup returns CDR1 MNHEY and CDR2 SVGEGT. The CDR3 consists of 15 residues. The V and J ends lost 6 bases and 2 bases, in that order; junction bases with no gene match: 9.